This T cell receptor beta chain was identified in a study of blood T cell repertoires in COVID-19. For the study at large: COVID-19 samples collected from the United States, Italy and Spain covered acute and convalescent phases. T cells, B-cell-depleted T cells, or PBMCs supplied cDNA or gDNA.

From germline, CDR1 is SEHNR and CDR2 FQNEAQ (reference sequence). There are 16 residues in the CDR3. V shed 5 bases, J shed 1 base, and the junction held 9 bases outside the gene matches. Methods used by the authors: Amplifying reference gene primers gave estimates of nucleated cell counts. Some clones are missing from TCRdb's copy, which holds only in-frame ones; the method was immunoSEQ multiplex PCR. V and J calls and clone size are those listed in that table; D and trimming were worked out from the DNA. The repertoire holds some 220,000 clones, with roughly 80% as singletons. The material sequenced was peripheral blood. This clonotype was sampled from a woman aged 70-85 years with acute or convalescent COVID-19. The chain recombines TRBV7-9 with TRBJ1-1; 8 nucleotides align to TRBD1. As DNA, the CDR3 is TGTGCCAGCAGCGTACGGACAGGGCCGGGGAACACTGAAGCTTTCTTT. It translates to CASSVRTGPGNTEAFF.